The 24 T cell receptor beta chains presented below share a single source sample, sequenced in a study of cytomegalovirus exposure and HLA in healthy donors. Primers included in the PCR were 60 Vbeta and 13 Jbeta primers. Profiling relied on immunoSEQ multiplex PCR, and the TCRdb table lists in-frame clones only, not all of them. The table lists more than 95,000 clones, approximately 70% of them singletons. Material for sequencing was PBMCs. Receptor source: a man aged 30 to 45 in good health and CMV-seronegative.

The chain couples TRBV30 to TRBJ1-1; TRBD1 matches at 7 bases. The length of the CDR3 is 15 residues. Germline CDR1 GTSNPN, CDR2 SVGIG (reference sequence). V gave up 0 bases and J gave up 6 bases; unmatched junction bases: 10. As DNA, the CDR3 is TGTGCCTGGAGTGTTTCGGGACAGAAGGCCCCTGAAGCTTTCTTT. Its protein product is CAWSVSGQKAPEAFF.

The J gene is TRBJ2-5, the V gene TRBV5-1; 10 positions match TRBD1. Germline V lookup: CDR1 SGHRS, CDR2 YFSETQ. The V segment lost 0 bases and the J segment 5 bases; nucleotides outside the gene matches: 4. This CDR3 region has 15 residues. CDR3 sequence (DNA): TGCGCCAGCAGCTTGGCGGGACAGGGGACGGAGACCCAGTACTTC. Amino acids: CASSLAGQGTETQYF.

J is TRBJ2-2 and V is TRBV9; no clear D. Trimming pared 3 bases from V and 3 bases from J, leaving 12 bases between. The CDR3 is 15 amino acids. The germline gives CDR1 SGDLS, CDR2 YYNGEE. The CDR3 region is CASSGYSDYTGELFF. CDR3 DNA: TGTGCCAGCAGCGGTTATAGTGACTACACCGGGGAGCTGTTTTTT.

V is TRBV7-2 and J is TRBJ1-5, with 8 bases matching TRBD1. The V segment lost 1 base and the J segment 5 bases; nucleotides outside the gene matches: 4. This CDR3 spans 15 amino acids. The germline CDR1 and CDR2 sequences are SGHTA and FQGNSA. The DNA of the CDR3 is TGTGCCAGCAGCTTAGTTGGACAGGGATATCAGCCCCAGCATTTT. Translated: CASSLVGQGYQPQHF.

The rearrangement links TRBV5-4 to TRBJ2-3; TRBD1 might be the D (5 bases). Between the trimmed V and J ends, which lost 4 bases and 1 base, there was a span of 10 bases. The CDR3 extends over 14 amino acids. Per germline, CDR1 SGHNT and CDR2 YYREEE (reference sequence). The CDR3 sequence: CASSPVGGTDTQYF. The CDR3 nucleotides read TGTGCCAGCAGCCCAGTAGGGGGCACAGATACGCAGTATTTT. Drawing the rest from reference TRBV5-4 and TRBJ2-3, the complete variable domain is ETGVTQSPTHLIKTRGQQVTLRCSSQSGHNTVSWYQQALGQGPQFIFQYYREEENGRGNFPPRFSGLQFPNYSSELNVNALELDDSALYLCASSPVGGTDTQYFGPGTRLTVL.

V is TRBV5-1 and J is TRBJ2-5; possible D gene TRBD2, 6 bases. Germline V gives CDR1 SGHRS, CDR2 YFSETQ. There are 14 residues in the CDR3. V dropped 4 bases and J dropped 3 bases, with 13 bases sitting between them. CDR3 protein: CASSGGLEKETQYF. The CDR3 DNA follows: TGCGCCAGCAGCGGGGGACTGGAAAAAGAGACCCAGTACTTC. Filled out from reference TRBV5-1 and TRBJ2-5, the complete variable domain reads KAGVTQTPRYLIKTRGQQVTLSCSPISGHRSVSWYQQTPGQGLQFLFEYFSETQRNKGNFPGRFSGRQFSNSRSEMNVSTLELGDSALYLCASSGGLEKETQYFGPGTRLLVL.

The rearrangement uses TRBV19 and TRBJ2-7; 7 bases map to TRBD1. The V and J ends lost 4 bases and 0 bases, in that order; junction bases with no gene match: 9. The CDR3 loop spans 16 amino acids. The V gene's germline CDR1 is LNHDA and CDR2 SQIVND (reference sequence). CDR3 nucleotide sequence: TGTGCCAGTAGTAAAAAGGGACAGCGGAGCTCCTACGAGCAGTACTTC. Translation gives CASSKKGQRSSYEQYF.

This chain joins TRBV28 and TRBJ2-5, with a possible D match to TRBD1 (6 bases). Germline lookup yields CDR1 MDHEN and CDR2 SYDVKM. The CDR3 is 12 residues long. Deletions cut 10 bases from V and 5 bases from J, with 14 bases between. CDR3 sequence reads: CATIRTDETQYF. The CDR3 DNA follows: TGTGCCACCATCCGGACAGACGAGACCCAGTACTTC.

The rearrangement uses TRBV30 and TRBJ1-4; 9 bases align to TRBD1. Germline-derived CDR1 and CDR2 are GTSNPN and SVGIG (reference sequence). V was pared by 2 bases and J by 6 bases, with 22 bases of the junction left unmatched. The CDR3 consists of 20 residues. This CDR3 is CAWSTTSQGANVPFHEKLFF. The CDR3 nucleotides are TGTGCCTGGAGTACAACCTCACAGGGGGCGAATGTCCCTTTCCATGAAAAACTGTTTTTT.

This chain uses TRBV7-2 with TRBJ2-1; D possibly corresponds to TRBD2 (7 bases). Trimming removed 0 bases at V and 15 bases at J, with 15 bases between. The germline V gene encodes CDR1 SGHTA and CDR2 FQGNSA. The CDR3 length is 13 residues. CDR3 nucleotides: TGTGCCAGCAGCTTAGCGGGGGGGCCATGGGTGTTCTTC. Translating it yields CASSLAGGPWVFF.

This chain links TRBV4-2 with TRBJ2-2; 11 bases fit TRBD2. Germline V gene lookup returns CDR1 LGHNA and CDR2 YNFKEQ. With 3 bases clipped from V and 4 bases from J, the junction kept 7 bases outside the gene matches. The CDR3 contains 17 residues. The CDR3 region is CASSHRTSGYTTGELFF. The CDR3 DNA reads TGTGCCAGCAGCCATCGGACTAGCGGGTACACCACCGGGGAGCTGTTTTTT.

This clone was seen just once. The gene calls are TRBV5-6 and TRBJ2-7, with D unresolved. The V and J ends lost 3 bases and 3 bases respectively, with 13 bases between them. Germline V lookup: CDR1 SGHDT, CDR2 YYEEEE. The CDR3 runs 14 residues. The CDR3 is CASSSSSGGYEQYF. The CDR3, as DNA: TGTGCCAGCAGCTCCTCTTCGGGTGGCTACGAGCAGTACTTC.

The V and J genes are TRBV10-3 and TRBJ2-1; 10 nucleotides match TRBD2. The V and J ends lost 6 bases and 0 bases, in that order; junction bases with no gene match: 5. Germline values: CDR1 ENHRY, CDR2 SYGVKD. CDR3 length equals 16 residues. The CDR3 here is CAIRELAGGSYNEQFF. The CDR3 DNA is TGTGCCATCAGGGAATTAGCGGGGGGCTCCTACAATGAGCAGTTCTTC.

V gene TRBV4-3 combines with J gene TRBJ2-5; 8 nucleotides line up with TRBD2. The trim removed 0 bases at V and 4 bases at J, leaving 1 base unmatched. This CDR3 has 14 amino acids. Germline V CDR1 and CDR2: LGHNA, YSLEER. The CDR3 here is CASSQDRGGETQYF. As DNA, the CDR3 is TGCGCCAGCAGCCAAGATCGGGGGGGAGAGACCCAGTACTTC.

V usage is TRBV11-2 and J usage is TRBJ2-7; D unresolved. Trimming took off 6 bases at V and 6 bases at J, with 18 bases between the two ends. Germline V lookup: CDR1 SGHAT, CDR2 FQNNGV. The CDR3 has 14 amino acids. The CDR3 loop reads CASRPGPLPGEQYF. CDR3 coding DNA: TGTGCCAGCAGACCGGGTCCCCTTCCCGGCGAGCAGTACTTC. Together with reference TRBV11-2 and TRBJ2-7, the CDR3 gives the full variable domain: EAGVAQSPRYKIIEKRQSVAFWCNPISGHATLYWYQQILGQGPKLLIQFQNNGVVDDSQLPKDRFSAERLKGVDSTLKIQPAKLEDSAVYLCASRPGPLPGEQYFGPGTRLTVT.

The CDR3 DNA is TGTGCCAGCAGTTTATTTCAAACTAATCAGCCCCAGCATTTT. This translates into CASSLFQTNQPQHF. The rearrangement links TRBV27 to TRBJ1-5; D is undetermined. This CDR3 has 14 amino acids. The germline V gene encodes CDR1 MNHEY and CDR2 SMNVEV (reference sequence). V lost 1 base, J lost 4 bases, and 8 bases lay in between.

The CDR3 nucleotides are TGTGCCAGCAGTACGGGACTAGCAGGGGGCGGGGAGCTGTTTTTT. Translation: CASSTGLAGGGELFF. The chain recombines TRBV25-1 with TRBJ2-2; 9 bases are shared with TRBD2. The CDR3 consists of 15 residues. Germline CDR1 and CDR2: MGHDK and SYGVNS. After removal of 5 bases from V and 7 bases from J, the junction contained 8 bases not matched to a gene.

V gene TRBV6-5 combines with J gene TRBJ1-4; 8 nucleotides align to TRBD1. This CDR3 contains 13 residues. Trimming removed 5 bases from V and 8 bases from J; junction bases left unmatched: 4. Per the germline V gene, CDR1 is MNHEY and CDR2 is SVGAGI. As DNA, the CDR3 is TGTGCCAGCAGTCGGACAGGGAAGGAAAAACTGTTTTTT. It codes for CASSRTGKEKLFF.

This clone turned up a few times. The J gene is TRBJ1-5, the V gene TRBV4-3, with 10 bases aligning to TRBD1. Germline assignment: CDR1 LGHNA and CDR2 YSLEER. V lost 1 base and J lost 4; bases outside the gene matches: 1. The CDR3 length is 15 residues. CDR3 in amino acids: CASSQGTGGNQPQHF. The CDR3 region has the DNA TGCGCCAGCAGCCAAGGGACAGGGGGTAATCAGCCCCAGCATTTT.

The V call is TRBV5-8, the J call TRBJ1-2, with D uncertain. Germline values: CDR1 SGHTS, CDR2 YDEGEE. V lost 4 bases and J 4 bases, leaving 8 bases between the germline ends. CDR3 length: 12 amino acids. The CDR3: CASSARGYGYTF. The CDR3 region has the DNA TGTGCCAGCAGCGCCCGGGGCTATGGCTACACCTTC. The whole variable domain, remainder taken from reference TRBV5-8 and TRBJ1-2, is EAGVTQSPTHLIKTRGQQATLRCSPISGHTSVYWYQQALGLGLQFLLWYDEGEERNRGNFPPRFSGRQFPNYSSELNVNALELEDSALYLCASSARGYGYTFGSGTRLTVV.

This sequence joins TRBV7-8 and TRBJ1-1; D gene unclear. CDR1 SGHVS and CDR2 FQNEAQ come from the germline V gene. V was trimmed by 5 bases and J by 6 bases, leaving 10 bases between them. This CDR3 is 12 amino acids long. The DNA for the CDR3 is TGTGCCAGCAGCCCTTTTCTTTCTGAAGCTTTCTTT. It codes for CASSPFLSEAFF.

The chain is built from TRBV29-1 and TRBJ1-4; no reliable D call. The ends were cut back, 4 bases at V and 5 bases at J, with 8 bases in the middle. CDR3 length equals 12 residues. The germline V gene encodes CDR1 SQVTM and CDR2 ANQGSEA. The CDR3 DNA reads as TGCAGCGTTGGTTACAACAATGAAAAACTGTTTTTT. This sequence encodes CSVGYNNEKLFF.

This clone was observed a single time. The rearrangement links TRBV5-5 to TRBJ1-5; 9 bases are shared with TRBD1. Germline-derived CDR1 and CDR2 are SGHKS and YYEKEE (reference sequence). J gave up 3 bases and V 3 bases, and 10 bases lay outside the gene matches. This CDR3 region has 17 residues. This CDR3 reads CASSSIAGTGYNQPQHF. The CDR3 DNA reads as TGTGCCAGCAGCTCAATAGCCGGGACAGGGTACAATCAGCCCCAGCATTTT. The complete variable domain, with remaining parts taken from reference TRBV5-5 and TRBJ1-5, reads DAGVTQSPTHLIKTRGQQVTLRCSPISGHKSVSWYQQVLGQGPQFIFQYYEKEERGRGNFPDRFSARQFPNYSSELNVNALLLGDSALYLCASSSIAGTGYNQPQHFGDGTRLSIL.

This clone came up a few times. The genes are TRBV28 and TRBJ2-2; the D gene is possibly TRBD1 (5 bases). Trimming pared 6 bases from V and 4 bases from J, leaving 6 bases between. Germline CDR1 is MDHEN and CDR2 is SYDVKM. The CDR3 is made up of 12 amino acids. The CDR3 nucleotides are TGTGCCAGCAGCGACAGCACCGGGGAGCTGTTTTTT. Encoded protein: CASSDSTGELFF.